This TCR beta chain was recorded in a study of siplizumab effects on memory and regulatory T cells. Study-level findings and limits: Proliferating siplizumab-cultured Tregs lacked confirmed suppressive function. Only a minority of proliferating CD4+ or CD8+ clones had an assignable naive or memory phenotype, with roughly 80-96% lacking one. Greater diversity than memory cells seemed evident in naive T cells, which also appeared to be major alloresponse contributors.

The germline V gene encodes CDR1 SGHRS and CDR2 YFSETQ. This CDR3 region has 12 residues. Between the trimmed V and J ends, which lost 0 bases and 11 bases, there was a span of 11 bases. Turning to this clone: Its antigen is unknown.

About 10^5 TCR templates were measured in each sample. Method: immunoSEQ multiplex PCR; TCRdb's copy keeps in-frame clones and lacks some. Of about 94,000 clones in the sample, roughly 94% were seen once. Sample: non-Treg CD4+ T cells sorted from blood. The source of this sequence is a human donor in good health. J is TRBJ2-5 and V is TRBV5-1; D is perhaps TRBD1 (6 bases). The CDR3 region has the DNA TGCGCCAGCAGCTTGGAAGGGGGAGTGCAGTACTTC. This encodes CASSLEGGVQYF.